This T cell receptor (beta chain) appears in the sequencing data of a study of cytomegalovirus exposure and HLA in healthy donors. Study observations and caveats: In vitro work confirmed that a few CMV-associated chains recognize CMV antigens.

In germline, CDR1 is SGHRS, CDR2 YFSETQ. Trimming cost V 2 bases and J 1 base, with 6 bases left between them. This CDR3 comprises 13 residues. Points on this clone: Its antigen is unidentified.

PCR primers comprised 60 Vbeta and 13 Jbeta primers. The table came from immunoSEQ multiplex PCR; TCRdb's copy has only in-frame clones and leaves some out. The sample lists over 100,000 clones; 73% were seen once. The source is a woman in her thirties or forties in good health and CMV-seropositive. This rearrangement joins TRBV5-1 to TRBJ1-2, with D unclear. Sequenced input: PBMCs. The CDR3 nucleotides read TGCGCCAGCAGCTTTTCAGATAACTATGGCTACACCTTC. It translates to CASSFSDNYGYTF.